The sequence of this T cell receptor beta chain was determined in a study of CD8 T cells in Susac syndrome. The CD8+ and CD4+ T cells were isolated magnetically using a negative isolation approach, whereas the TEMRA cells were enriched by FACS. It was with random hexamers that roughly 0.45 to 1 ug RNA was reverse transcribed. TCRdb re-called the immunoSEQ multiplex PCR reads with MiXCR, one entry per CDR3 protein. The sample comprises more than 200,000 distinct CDR3 sequences, approximately 90% of which are singletons, and about 0.15% rests with the top ten. The specimen was CD8+ T cells from PBMCs. The receptor comes from a human donor with multiple sclerosis.

The CDR3 loop is CASSGGPRTDTQYF. CDR3 nucleotide sequence: TGTGCCAGCTCAGGTGGGCCCCGCACAGATACGCAGTATTTT. The V gene is TRBV9, the J gene TRBJ2-3; no clear D gene. Germline values: CDR1 SGDLS, CDR2 YYNGEE. The CDR3 sequence is 14 residues long. Trimming pared 7 bases from V and 1 base from J, leaving 13 bases between.